This T cell receptor beta chain was obtained from a study of blood T cell repertoires in COVID-19. In the study's own analysis: Reference gene primer amplification gave estimated nucleated cell counts. Here immunoSEQ multiplex PCR was the method, and the copy in TCRdb shows in-frame clones only, minus some. The V and J calls and clone size are taken from that table; D and trimming were inferred from the DNA. Of fewer than 250,000 clones listed, about 80% are singletons. CDR1 is SEHNR, CDR2 FQNEAQ, per germline (reference sequence). V lost 2 bases and J lost 3; bases outside the gene matches: 4. The CDR3 is made up of 15 amino acids. Cohort allocation depended upon clinical history that participants reported.

Specimen: PBMCs or T cells enriched from blood (not recorded which). The sequence came from a middle-aged woman who had been exposed to COVID-19. The chain links TRBV7-9 to TRBJ2-3; TRBD2 aligns across 8 bases. DNA for the CDR3: TGTGCCAGCAGCTTACGGGGGGGTGGTACAGATACGCAGTATTTT. Protein: CASSLRGGGTDTQYF.